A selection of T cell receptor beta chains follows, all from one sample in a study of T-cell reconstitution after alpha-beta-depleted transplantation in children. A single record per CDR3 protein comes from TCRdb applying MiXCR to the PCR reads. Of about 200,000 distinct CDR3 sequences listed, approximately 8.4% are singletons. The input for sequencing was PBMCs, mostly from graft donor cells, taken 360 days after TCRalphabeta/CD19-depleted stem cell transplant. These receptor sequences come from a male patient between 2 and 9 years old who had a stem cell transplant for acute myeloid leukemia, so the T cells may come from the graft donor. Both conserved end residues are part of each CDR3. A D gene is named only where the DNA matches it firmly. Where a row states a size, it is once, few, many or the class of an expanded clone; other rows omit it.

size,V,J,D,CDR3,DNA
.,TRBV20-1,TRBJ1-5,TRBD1,CSARAGQGNQPQHF,TGCAGTGCTAGGGCGGGACAGGGAAATCAGCCCCAGCATTTT
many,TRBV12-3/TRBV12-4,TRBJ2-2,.,CASSPPSGGPNTGELFF,TGTGCCAGCAGTCCACCCTCCGGTGGGCCCAACACCGGGGAGCTGTTTTTT
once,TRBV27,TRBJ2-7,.,CASSLTGPMAGEQYF,TGTGCCAGCAGTTTAACTGGGCCGATGGCGGGAGAGCAGTACTTC
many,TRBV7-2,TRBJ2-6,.,CASSRAGSSGANVLTF,TGTGCCAGCAGCAGAGCGGGCTCCTCTGGGGCCAACGTCCTGACTTTC
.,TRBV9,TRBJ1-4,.,CASSARPDRNREKLFF,TGTGCCAGCAGCGCCCGTCCCGACAGGAACAGGGAAAAACTGTTTTTT
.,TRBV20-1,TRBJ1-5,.,CSARDHTGHQPQHF,TGCAGTGCTAGAGATCATACAGGGCATCAGCCCCAGCATTTT
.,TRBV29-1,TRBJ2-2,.,CSVLPDSNTGELFF,TGCAGCGTCCTACCAGACTCGAACACCGGGGAGCTGTTTTTT
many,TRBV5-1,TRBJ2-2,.,CASRQISNTGELFF,TGCGCCAGCAGACAGATCTCGAACACCGGGGAGCTGTTTTTT
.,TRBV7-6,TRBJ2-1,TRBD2,CASSTLAGGLSSYNEQFF,TGTGCCAGCAGTACACTAGCGGGAGGTCTAAGCTCCTACAATGAGCAGTTCTTC
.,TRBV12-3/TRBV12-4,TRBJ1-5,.,CASQRGGFGNQPQHF,TGTGCCAGCCAGAGGGGGGGCTTTGGCAATCAGCCCCAGCATTTT
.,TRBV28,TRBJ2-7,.,CASSSRGHAGSYEQYF,TGTGCCAGCAGTTCCCGGGGACACGCCGGGAGCTACGAGCAGTACTTC
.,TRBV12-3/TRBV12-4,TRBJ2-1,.,CASRPWGISYNEQFF,TGTGCCAGCAGGCCATGGGGGATCAGCTACAATGAGCAGTTCTTC
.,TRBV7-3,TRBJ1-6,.,CASSLSGMDSPLHF,TGTGCCAGCAGCTTATCAGGGATGGATTCACCCCTCCACTTT
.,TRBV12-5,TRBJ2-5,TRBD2,CASGSGLAEETQYF,TGTGCTAGTGGTTCGGGACTAGCGGAAGAGACCCAGTACTTC
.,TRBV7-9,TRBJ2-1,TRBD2,CASSLQSAGVDYNEQFF,TGTGCCAGCAGCTTACAGTCGGCGGGAGTCGACTACAATGAGCAGTTCTTC
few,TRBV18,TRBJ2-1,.,CASSRQVADEGNEQFF,TGTGCCAGCTCACGGCAGGTAGCGGACGAGGGCAATGAGCAGTTCTTC
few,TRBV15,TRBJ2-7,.,CATSRDLGPGEQYF,TGTGCCACCAGCAGAGATTTGGGACCTGGAGAGCAGTACTTC
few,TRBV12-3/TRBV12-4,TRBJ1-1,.,CASLTGRTEAFF,TGTGCCAGCCTTACAGGGAGGACTGAAGCTTTCTTT
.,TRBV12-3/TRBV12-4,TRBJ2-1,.,CASSPPKDEQFF,TGTGCCAGCAGTCCGCCTAAGGATGAGCAGTTCTTC
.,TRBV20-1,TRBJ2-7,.,CSASSAGLDYGQYF,TGCAGTGCTAGCTCGGCAGGGTTGGATTACGGGCAGTACTTC
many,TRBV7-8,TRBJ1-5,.,CASSLPAQPQHF,TGTGCCAGCAGCTTACCGGCTCAGCCCCAGCATTTT
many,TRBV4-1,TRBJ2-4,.,CASSRNSPSNIQYF,TGCGCCAGCAGCCGAAATTCCCCCTCAAACATTCAGTACTTC
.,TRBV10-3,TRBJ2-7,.,CAISEAGELYEQYF,TGTGCCATCAGTGAGGCAGGGGAACTATACGAGCAGTACTTC
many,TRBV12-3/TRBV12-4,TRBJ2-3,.,CASSLGGRGFTDTQYF,TGTGCCAGCAGTTTAGGGGGACGGGGCTTCACAGATACGCAGTATTTT
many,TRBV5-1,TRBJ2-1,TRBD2,CASSLVLAGGGQFF,TGCGCCAGCAGCTTAGTACTAGCGGGCGGGGGCCAGTTCTTC
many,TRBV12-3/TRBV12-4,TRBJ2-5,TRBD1,CASASGTGVETQYF,TGTGCCAGCGCCTCGGGGACAGGCGTCGAGACCCAGTACTTC
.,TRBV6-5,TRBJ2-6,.,CASSFSDLLGGSGANVLTF,TGTGCCAGCAGTTTTTCCGATTTGTTGGGGGGCTCTGGGGCCAACGTCCTGACTTTC
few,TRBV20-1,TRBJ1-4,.,CSASHAPPREKLFF,TGCAGTGCTAGCCACGCTCCTCCAAGGGAAAAACTGTTTTTT
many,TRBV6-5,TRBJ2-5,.,CASSYGTSIKGSQYF,TGTGCCAGCAGTTACGGGACAAGTATTAAAGGTTCCCAGTACTTC
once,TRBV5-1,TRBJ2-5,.,CASSLRGTKETQYF,TGCGCCAGCAGCTTACGGGGGACCAAAGAGACCCAGTACTTC
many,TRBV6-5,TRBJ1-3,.,CASRGSGNTIYF,TGTGCCAGCAGGGGGAGTGGAAACACCATATATTTT
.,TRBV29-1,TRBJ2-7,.,CSVVKIRGFWDEQYF,TGCAGCGTTGTGAAGATCAGGGGTTTTTGGGACGAGCAGTACTTC
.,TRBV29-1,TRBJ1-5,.,CSARVSNQPQHF,TGCAGCGCCCGGGTCAGCAATCAGCCCCAGCATTTT
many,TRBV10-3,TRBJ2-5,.,CAISEGQQETQYF,TGTGCCATCAGTGAAGGACAGCAAGAGACCCAGTACTTC
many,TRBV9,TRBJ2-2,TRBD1,CASSVSGTGNGELFF,TGTGCCAGCAGCGTATCTGGGACAGGGAACGGGGAGCTGTTTTTT
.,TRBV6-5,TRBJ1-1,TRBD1,CASSYSGTGLTEAFF,TGTGCCAGCAGTTACTCCGGGACAGGGTTAACTGAAGCTTTCTTT
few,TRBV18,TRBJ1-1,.,CASSPSSGGGGTEAFF,TGTGCCAGCTCACCGTCGTCGGGGGGCGGGGGCACTGAAGCTTTCTTT
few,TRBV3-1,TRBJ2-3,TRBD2,CASSQDTSVGTDTQYF,TGTGCCAGCAGCCAAGATACTAGCGTCGGGACAGATACGCAGTATTTT
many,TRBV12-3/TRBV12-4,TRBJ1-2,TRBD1,CASRAGGFNYGYTF,TGTGCCAGCAGGGCAGGGGGGTTTAACTATGGCTACACCTTC
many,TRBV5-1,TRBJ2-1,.,CASSRMRSTHNEQFF,TGCGCCAGCAGCCGAATGAGGAGCACTCACAATGAGCAGTTCTTC
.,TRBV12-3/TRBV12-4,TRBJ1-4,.,CASSFSGNEKLFF,TGTGCCAGCAGTTTCTCGGGGAATGAAAAACTGTTTTTT
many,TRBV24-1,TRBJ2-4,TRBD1,CATSERTGNIQYF,TGTGCCACCAGTGAACGGACAGGGAACATTCAGTACTTC
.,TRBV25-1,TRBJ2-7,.,CASSGATGSYEQYF,TGTGCCAGCAGTGGGGCAACAGGCTCGTACGAGCAGTACTTC
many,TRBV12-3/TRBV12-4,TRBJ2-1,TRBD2,CASSSGLTHSYNEQFF,TGTGCCAGCAGTTCGGGACTAACTCACTCCTACAATGAGCAGTTCTTC
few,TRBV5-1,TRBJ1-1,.,CASSWRMNTEAFF,TGCGCCAGCAGCTGGAGGATGAACACTGAAGCTTTCTTT
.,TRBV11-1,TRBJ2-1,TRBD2,CASSPHGGRGLQTTYNEQFF,TGTGCCAGCAGCCCTCACGGGGGGAGAGGTCTGCAAACCACCTACAATGAGCAGTTCTTC
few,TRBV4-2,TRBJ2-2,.,CASSQRADGELFF,TGTGCCAGCAGCCAAAGGGCTGACGGGGAGCTGTTTTTT
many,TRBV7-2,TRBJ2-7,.,CASSLSIGTPYEQYF,TGTGCCAGCAGCTTAAGTATAGGGACCCCCTACGAGCAGTACTTC
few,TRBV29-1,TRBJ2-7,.,CSVEPIRPNEQYF,TGCAGCGTTGAACCCATCCGGCCGAACGAGCAGTACTTC
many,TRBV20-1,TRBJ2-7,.,CSARGSGRASYEQYF,TGCAGTGCTAGAGGGTCTGGCAGGGCCTCCTACGAGCAGTACTTC
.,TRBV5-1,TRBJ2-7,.,CATRGDTNTYEQYF,TGCGCCACCCGGGGGGACACAAACACCTACGAGCAGTACTTC
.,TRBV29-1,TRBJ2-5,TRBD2,CSVGLAGPETQYF,TGCAGCGTTGGACTAGCGGGCCCAGAGACCCAGTACTTC
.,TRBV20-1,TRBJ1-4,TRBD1,CSARRTGAGEKLFF,TGCAGTGCTAGGAGAACAGGGGCCGGGGAAAAACTGTTTTTT
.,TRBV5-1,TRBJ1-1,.,CASSFSWSTEAFF,TGCGCCAGCAGCTTCTCTTGGTCCACTGAAGCTTTCTTT
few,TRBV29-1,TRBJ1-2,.,CSEGDSYGYTF,TGCAGCGAGGGCGACAGTTATGGCTACACCTTC
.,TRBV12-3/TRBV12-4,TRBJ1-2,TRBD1,CASRKTGTGGYGYTF,TGTGCCAGCAGAAAAACTGGGACAGGGGGCTATGGCTACACCTTC
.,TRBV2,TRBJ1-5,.,CASSDGRGNGNQPQHF,TGTGCCAGCAGTGATGGCAGGGGTAATGGCAATCAGCCCCAGCATTTT